These 14 T cell receptor beta chains originate from one sample sequenced in a study of shared clonotypes between healthy human individuals. Here immunoSEQ multiplex PCR was the method, and the copy in TCRdb shows in-frame clones only, minus some. The sample carries roughly 490,000 clones, 76% recorded once. The material sequenced was PBMCs. These receptors originate from a woman aged 40 to 50 in good health. Some clones in this sample may be carry-over from other donors' samples.

Only a few counts were recorded for this clone. The chain joins TRBV19 to TRBJ2-5, with 11 bases identical to TRBD2. Looked up from germline, CDR1 is LNHDA and CDR2 is SQIVND (reference sequence). The CDR3 sequence is 15 residues long. J lost 4 bases, V lost 4 bases, and 5 bases had no gene match. The CDR3 is CASSKLAGESETQYF. The CDR3 nucleotides read TGTGCCAGTAGTAAACTAGCGGGAGAATCAGAGACCCAGTACTTC.

Worth noting for this clone: Since a much larger clone is just one base distant, this may be a read error. The CDR3 spells CASSWTSGSTDTQYF. CDR3 DNA sequence: TGTGCCAGCAGCTGGACTAGCGGGAGCACAGATACGCAGTATTTT. V is TRBV7-2 and J is TRBJ2-3; TRBD2 agrees at 11 bases. V trimming: 4 bases; J trimming: 0 bases; junction bases outside the gene matches: 0. Per germline, CDR1 SGHTA and CDR2 FQGNSA. The CDR3 is made up of 15 amino acids.

CDR3 region: CASSSDRKTNYGYTF. CDR3 DNA sequence: TGTGCCAGCAGCTCGGACAGGAAAACTAACTATGGCTACACCTTC. The chain is built from TRBV7-9 and TRBJ1-2, with 7 nucleotides matching TRBD1. After removal of 4 bases from V and 0 bases from J, the junction contained 5 bases not matched to a gene. CDR3 length: 15 residues. The germline V gene has CDR1 SEHNR and CDR2 FQNEAQ (reference sequence).

This clone has just one count. The gene calls are TRBV5-1 and TRBJ1-1; 7 nucleotides align to TRBD1. The ends lost 6 bases at V and 4 bases at J; junction bases unmatched: 12. Germline V gene data show CDR1 as SGHRS and CDR2 as YFSETQ. The CDR3 is made up of 15 amino acids. The DNA of the CDR3 is TGCGCCAGCAACCTTCGACAGGGTGGGGCCACTGAAGCTTTCTTT. Translation: CASNLRQGGATEAFF.

The chain is built from TRBV11-2 and TRBJ2-2, with TRBD2 matching over 11 bases. V shed 3 bases and J 1 base; nucleotides not matched to a gene: 1. Per the germline V gene, CDR1 is SGHAT and CDR2 is FQNNGV. The CDR3 covers 16 residues. The DNA for the CDR3 is TGTGCCAGCAGCTTGGGGACTAGCGGGAACACCGGGGAGCTGTTTTTT. Translation: CASSLGTSGNTGELFF.

CDR3 sequence (DNA): TGTGCCAGCACCTTCCCGACCGGGACAGGGGGCACCGGGGAGCTGTTTTTT. Translation: CASTFPTGTGGTGELFF. The rearrangement joins TRBV5-7 to TRBJ2-2; 11 bases map to TRBD1. TRBV5-7 is classed as an ORF, of uncertain function. The V gene end was trimmed by 6 bases and the J gene end by 4 bases; junction bases not matched to a gene: 11. The CDR3 has 17 amino acids.

The chain joins TRBV11-3 to TRBJ1-1; D unclear. The V end was cut by 5 bases, the J end by 3 bases, with 7 bases between. Germline lookup yields CDR1 SGHNT and CDR2 YENEEA. This CDR3 has 12 residues. In DNA, the CDR3 is TGTGCCAGCAGCGTAGGACACACTGAAGCTTTCTTT. Translated: CASSVGHTEAFF.

The sample holds a few counts of this clone. The gene calls are TRBV9 and TRBJ2-7, with D perhaps matching TRBD2 (6 bases). Germline assignment: CDR1 SGDLS and CDR2 YYNGEE. V was cut by 6 bases and J by 2 bases, with 21 bases left in between. The CDR3 loop spans 16 amino acids. CDR3 sequence reads: CASTRECRPSAYEQYF. The CDR3, as DNA: TGTGCCAGCACCCGGGAGTGCAGGCCCTCCGCCTACGAGCAGTACTTC.

Only a few counts were recorded for this clone. This chain connects TRBV7-9 to TRBJ1-4; TRBD1 matches 7 bases. The CDR3 sequence is 14 residues long. Germline V gene data show CDR1 as SEHNR and CDR2 as FQNEAQ (reference sequence). J lost 5 bases, V lost 7 bases, and 7 bases had no gene match. The CDR3 bases are TGTGCCAGCAAACGGGACAGCCAAAATGAAAAACTGTTTTTT. It encodes CASKRDSQNEKLFF.

There are many counts of this clone. The chain recombines TRBV23-1 with TRBJ2-4, with D tentatively TRBD2 (6 bases). TRBV23-1 is classed as an ORF, of uncertain function. With 6 bases removed from V and 0 bases from J, the gap between germline ends came to 18 bases. This CDR3 is built from 17 residues. The CDR3 sequence is CASRGGASCLAKNIQYF. The CDR3 DNA follows: TGCGCCAGCAGGGGCGGGGCCTCCTGTCTAGCCAAAAACATTCAGTACTTC.

This clone appeared a few times. The rearrangement links TRBV15 to TRBJ2-2; D perhaps matches TRBD1 (5 bases). The germline V and J ends were trimmed by 0 bases and 6 bases, with 8 bases remaining between them. Germline loops: CDR1 LNHNV, CDR2 YYDKDF (reference sequence). This CDR3 is 14 amino acids long. CDR3 amino acids: CATSRDAGPGELFF. CDR3 sequence (DNA): TGTGCCACCAGCAGAGATGCAGGGCCCGGGGAGCTGTTTTTT. The variable domain in full, completed from reference TRBV15 and TRBJ2-2, reads DAMVIQNPRYQVTQFGKPVTLSCSQTLNHNVMYWYQQKSSQAPKLLFHYYDKDFNNEADTPDNFQSRRPNTSFCFLDIRSPGLGDTAMYLCATSRDAGPGELFFGEGSRLTVL.

The V gene is TRBV29-1, the J gene TRBJ2-2; D possibly corresponds to TRBD1 (6 bases). Germline values: CDR1 SQVTM, CDR2 ANQGSEA. V shed 7 bases and J shed 2 bases, with 14 bases lying between them. The CDR3 is 14 residues long. This CDR3 reads CSAATGFNTGELFF. Written as DNA, the CDR3 is TGCAGCGCCGCAACAGGGTTCAACACCGGGGAGCTGTTTTTT.

The rearrangement joins TRBV7-3 to TRBJ1-1; weak D call: TRBD1 (6 bases). V was pared by 5 bases and J by 2 bases, with 15 bases between. This CDR3 is built from 15 residues. CDR1 SGHTA and CDR2 FQGTGA come from the germline V gene. CDR3 nucleotides: TGTGCCAGCAGCCCTGGCTTGGACAGAAACACTGAAGCTTTCTTT. This encodes CASSPGLDRNTEAFF.

This clone has a single count. The chain carries TRBV7-2 and TRBJ2-2; D uncertain. Germline V CDR1 and CDR2: SGHTA, FQGNSA. Trimming pared 0 bases from V and 7 bases from J, leaving 9 bases between. The CDR3 spans 14 residues. The CDR3 nucleotides are TGTGCCAGCAGCTTAGCCCGGGTGGGCGGGGAGCTGTTTTTT. Translated, it gives CASSLARVGGELFF.